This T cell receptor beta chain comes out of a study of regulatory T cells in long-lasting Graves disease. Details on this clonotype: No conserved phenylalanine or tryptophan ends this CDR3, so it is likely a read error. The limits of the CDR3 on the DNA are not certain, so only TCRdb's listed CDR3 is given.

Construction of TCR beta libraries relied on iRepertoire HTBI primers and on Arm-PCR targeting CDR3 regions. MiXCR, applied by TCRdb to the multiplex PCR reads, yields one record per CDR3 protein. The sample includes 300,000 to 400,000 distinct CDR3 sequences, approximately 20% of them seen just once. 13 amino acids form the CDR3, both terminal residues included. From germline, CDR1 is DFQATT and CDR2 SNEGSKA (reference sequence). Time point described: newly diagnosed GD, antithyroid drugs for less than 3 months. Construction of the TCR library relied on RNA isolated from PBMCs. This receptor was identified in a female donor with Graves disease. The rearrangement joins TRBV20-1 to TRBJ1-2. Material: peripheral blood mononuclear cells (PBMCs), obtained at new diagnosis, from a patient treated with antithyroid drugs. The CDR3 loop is CSATGTISYGCTV.